The 7 T cell receptor beta chains presented below share a single source sample, sequenced in a study of OX40 agonist ivuxolimab in advanced cancers. The library came from the immunoSEQ multiplex PCR assay. Entries here come from immuneACCESS through TCRdb and include only in-frame sequences with V and J called. Some clones fail to appear in such tables; in the studies checked, an unresolved V gene covers under half of the shortfall, and the cause of the remainder is unknown. The sample contains 95,000 to 120,000 clones, 75% to 95% of them found a single time. Together, the top ten hold approximately 0.69% of the sample. This specimen consisted of CD4+ or CD8+ T cells sorted from blood, obtained in a trial of the OX40 agonist ivuxolimab. The receptors here all came from an adult with an advanced solid tumor such as melanoma, head and neck, liver or kidney cancer.

V and J are TRBV5-1 and TRBJ1-2; D not certain. Trimming took 1 base from V and 2 from J, leaving 18 bases between them. CDR3 size: 17 residues. Germline CDR1 and CDR2: SGHRS and YFSETQ. The CDR3 loop reads CASSLRSSVAQNYGYTF. The CDR3, as DNA: TGCGCCAGCAGCTTGCGATCTTCGGTCGCTCAAAACTATGGCTACACCTTC.

This chain links TRBV5-1 with TRBJ2-2; 7 nucleotides line up with TRBD2. CDR3 length: 14 amino acids. V was pared by 7 bases and J by 3 bases, with 6 bases of the junction left unmatched. CDR1 SGHRS and CDR2 YFSETQ come from the germline V gene. Written as DNA, the CDR3 is TGCGCCAGCGGGGGAGGGACCTACACCGGGGAGCTGTTTTTT. Amino acids: CASGGGTYTGELFF. Combining the CDR3 with reference TRBV5-1 and TRBJ2-2 gives the whole variable domain KAGVTQTPRYLIKTRGQQVTLSCSPISGHRSVSWYQQTPGQGLQFLFEYFSETQRNKGNFPGRFSGRQFSNSRSEMNVSTLELGDSALYLCASGGGTYTGELFFGEGSRLTVL.

This clone was picked up one time. The chain links TRBV5-4 to TRBJ2-5; 12 positions match TRBD2. The germline V gene encodes CDR1 SGHNT and CDR2 YYREEE (reference sequence). The CDR3 covers 15 residues. V shed 5 bases, J shed 4 bases, and the junction held 6 bases outside the gene matches. The CDR3 DNA is TGTGCCAGCAGGCCTAGCGGGGGGGCCGTAGAGACCCAGTACTTC. This gives the protein CASRPSGGAVETQYF. The whole variable domain, remainder taken from reference TRBV5-4 and TRBJ2-5, is ETGVTQSPTHLIKTRGQQVTLRCSSQSGHNTVSWYQQALGQGPQFIFQYYREEENGRGNFPPRFSGLQFPNYSSELNVNALELDDSALYLCASRPSGGAVETQYFGPGTRLLVL.

This clone was recorded once. The rearrangement links TRBV5-4 to TRBJ2-7, with 10 bases aligning to TRBD2. The CDR3 extends over 16 amino acids. The V and J ends lost 4 bases and 4 bases, in that order; junction bases with no gene match: 11. Germline values: CDR1 SGHNT, CDR2 YYREEE (reference sequence). CDR3 nucleotide sequence: TGTGCCAGCAGCCCTAACCCTAGCGGGGGTGGATACGAGCAGTACTTC. Translating it yields CASSPNPSGGGYEQYF.

The rearrangement joins TRBV7-6 to TRBJ2-3; TRBD2 matches 11 bases. Germline V CDR1 and CDR2: SGHVS, FNYEAQ. The CDR3 spans 15 residues. The V and J ends lost 7 bases and 5 bases, in that order; junction bases with no gene match: 8. Here the CDR3 DNA reads TGTGCCAGCAACCCCCTAGCGGGAGGTTTAGATACGCAGTATTTT. It codes for CASNPLAGGLDTQYF.

The table lists this clone with a count of one. The V gene is TRBV18, the J gene TRBJ1-3; D possibly corresponds to TRBD1 (5 bases). With 4 bases removed from V and 4 bases from J, the gap between germline ends came to 11 bases. The CDR3 loop spans 14 amino acids. From germline, CDR1 is KGHSH and CDR2 LQKENI. The CDR3 spells CASSQGRVGNTIYF. The DNA of the CDR3 is TGTGCCAGCTCACAGGGACGAGTGGGAAACACCATATATTTT.

The rearrangement links TRBV7-9 to TRBJ1-6, with 10 bases aligning to TRBD1. The germline V gene encodes CDR1 SEHNR and CDR2 FQNEAQ (reference sequence). Losses at the gene ends were 8 bases for V and 8 bases for J; bases not matched to a gene: 3. This CDR3 spans 13 amino acids. The CDR3 reads CASSGQGDSPLHF. As DNA, the CDR3 is TGTGCCAGCTCCGGACAGGGGGATTCACCCCTCCACTTT.